The sequence of this TCR beta chain was determined in a study of T-cell reconstitution after alpha-beta-depleted transplantation in children. V lost 2 bases and J 1 base, leaving 19 bases between the germline ends. The germline gives CDR1 DFQATT, CDR2 SNEGSKA (reference sequence). This CDR3 region has 17 residues. Unique molecular identifiers were incorporated when the TCRbeta library was constructed. One entry per CDR3 protein results from TCRdb running MiXCR on the PCR reads. The table includes some 280,000 distinct CDR3 sequences, more than 9% detected once. This TCR was recovered from a human donor who donated a stem cell graft to a child with SCID. This chain joins TRBV20-1 and TRBJ2-3, with D possibly called TRBD1 or TRBD2 (5 bases each). The material sequenced was PBMCs from the stem cell graft donor, taken from the stem cell graft. This CDR3 reads CSARSLYPTGRTDTQYF. The CDR3 region has the DNA TGCAGTGCTAGATCCCTCTATCCGACGGGGCGCACAGATACGCAGTATTTT.